Listed below are T cell receptor beta chains from one sample, sequenced in a study of OX40 agonist ivuxolimab in advanced cancers. This table comes from immunoSEQ multiplex PCR, and its TCRdb copy is limited to in-frame clones, with some not included. Altogether some 40,000 clones are present, approximately 81% being singletons, with the ten largest covering about 15%. Material: CD4+ or CD8+ T cells sorted from blood, obtained in a trial of the OX40 agonist ivuxolimab. Receptors were obtained from an adult with an advanced solid tumor such as melanoma, head and neck, liver or kidney cancer. Both conserved end residues are part of each CDR3. The D gene is left open where the match is weak. A row's size may be missing; if present it is once, few, many or a size class.

clone size	V gene	D gene	J gene	CDR3 DNA	CDR3 protein
.	TRBV7-3	.	TRBJ2-3	TGTGCCAGCAGCTTATCCGGGTTACAGGATACGCAGTATTTT	CASSLSGLQDTQYF
.	TRBV5-4	TRBD2	TRBJ2-5	TGTGCCAGCAGCTTGGGCGGGGCTAGCGGGGGGGCAGTAGGAGAGACCCAGTACTTC	CASSLGGASGGAVGETQYF
.	TRBV11-3	.	TRBJ2-7	TGTGCCAGCAGCTTAGATGCCGGCCGACTCCACGAGCAGTACTTC	CASSLDAGRLHEQYF
.	TRBV6-5	.	TRBJ2-1	TGTGCCAGCGGAGGGAGTGCCTACAATGAGCAGTTCTTC	CASGGSAYNEQFF
.	TRBV30	.	TRBJ1-1	TGTGCCTGGAGTGCAAGCTTCGGAGATGAAGCTTTCTTT	CAWSASFGDEAFF
once	TRBV6-5	.	TRBJ1-2	TGTGCCAGCAGTTACTCGTGGCAGAACTATGGCTACACCTTC	CASSYSWQNYGYTF
.	TRBV27	.	TRBJ1-1	TGTGCCAGCAGTTTATTTATTTGGGACGAAGCTTTCTTT	CASSLFIWDEAFF
few	TRBV5-6	.	TRBJ1-6	TGTGCCAGCAGCTCCGTAGACTATAATTCACCCCTCCACTTT	CASSSVDYNSPLHF
.	TRBV27	TRBD1	TRBJ1-2	TGTGCCAGCAGCCACGGCCGGGACAGTTTTAACTATGGCTACACCTTC	CASSHGRDSFNYGYTF
.	TRBV6-6	TRBD1	TRBJ1-3	TGTGCCAGCAGGACGGACAGGGCTGGAAACACCATATATTTT	CASRTDRAGNTIYF
.	TRBV9	.	TRBJ2-7	TGTGCCAGCAGCGCCCCCCAGGGCGTGGAGTCCTACGAGCAGTACTTC	CASSAPQGVESYEQYF
.	TRBV9	TRBD2	TRBJ2-1	TGTGCCAGCAGTAGCGGGGACTACAATGAGCAGTTCTTC	CASSSGDYNEQFF
once	TRBV29-1	.	TRBJ1-2	TGCAGCGTTGAAACCCGGAGCCTTAACTATGGCTACACCTTC	CSVETRSLNYGYTF
.	TRBV7-8	.	TRBJ2-1	TGTGCCAGCAGCCCTGACCCAGGAGAGCAGTTCTTC	CASSPDPGEQFF
.	TRBV9	TRBD1	TRBJ1-4	TGTGCCAGCAGCGAGTGGACAGGGTTAAATGAAAAACTGTTTTTT	CASSEWTGLNEKLFF
.	TRBV19	.	TRBJ1-1	TGTGCCAGTAGTATAGGGCGAGGCACTGAAGCTTTCTTT	CASSIGRGTEAFF
.	TRBV13	.	TRBJ1-3	TGTGCCAGCAGCTTATCAGGGACTGGAAACACCATATATTTT	CASSLSGTGNTIYF
.	TRBV7-9	TRBD1	TRBJ1-2	TGTGCCAGCAGCTCCCGGACAGGGCCCCACTATGGCTACACCTTC	CASSSRTGPHYGYTF
once	TRBV10-3	.	TRBJ1-3	TGTGCCATCAGCGCAAAGGGAGCTCCTGGAAACACCATATATTTT	CAISAKGAPGNTIYF
.	TRBV7-3	.	TRBJ1-1	TGTGCCAGCAGCCTGTATTCGGGGACTGAAGCTTTCTTT	CASSLYSGTEAFF
.	TRBV27	TRBD1	TRBJ1-2	TGTGCCAGCAGTTTCTCGCCAGGGGGGATTGGCTACACCTTC	CASSFSPGGIGYTF
.	TRBV7-3	.	TRBJ2-3	TGTGCCAGCAGCTTAATCCGGGCCTCGAGCGATACGCAGTATTTT	CASSLIRASSDTQYF
.	TRBV9	.	TRBJ2-1	TGTGCCAGCAGCGTAGCTGGGGACCCCTACAATGAGCAGTTCTTC	CASSVAGDPYNEQFF